This TCR beta chain was retrieved from a study of cytomegalovirus exposure and HLA in healthy donors. V lost 3 bases and J lost 7; bases outside the gene matches: 6. Per germline, CDR1 MNHEY and CDR2 SMNVEV (reference sequence). The CDR3 runs to 14 residues. Points on this clone: Its target is unknown.

Study-level results: The study recorded over 150 TCR beta chains that were cytomegalovirus-associated. Data from an earlier analysis indicated that most TCR beta V segments were productive either about 90% or about 30% of the time.

The PCR was carried out with 60 Vbeta primers and 13 Jbeta primers. The method was immunoSEQ multiplex PCR; TCRdb's version includes in-frame clones alone and lacks a portion of them. The repertoire holds about 170,000 clones, 75% seen once, with around 3% in the top ten. The source of this sequence is a woman in her forties or fifties in good health and CMV-seropositive. The chain joins TRBV27 to TRBJ1-5; TRBD1 agrees at 7 bases. Sequences were obtained from PBMCs. The CDR3 DNA reads TGTGCCAGCAGTTTGACAGGGTGGGGACAGCCCCAGCATTTT. This codes for CASSLTGWGQPQHF.